This T cell receptor (beta chain) was observed in a study of shared clonotypes between healthy human individuals. Sequencing used immunoSEQ multiplex PCR; TCRdb keeps in-frame clones, though not all of them. The table shows approximately 2.5 million clones, with approximately 93% occurring only once. The CDR3 loop spans 14 amino acids. Germline CDR1 is SGHVS and CDR2 is FQNEAQ. V was cut by 1 base and J by 0 bases, with 7 bases left in between. With regard to this clone: What it recognizes is unknown.

Study findings and constraints: Around 5% was the fraction of naive CD4 clonotypes found shared across a few donors. How much donors shared clonotypes was expected to be affected by sequencing depth. Collection of samples was limited to blood; tissue repertoires likely differ.

Source material: naive CD4+ T cells from PBMCs. Subset here: CD45RA+ positively selected. This receptor was identified in a man between 18 and 29 years old in good health. Some clones in this sample may be carry-over from other donors' samples. This chain links TRBV7-8 with TRBJ2-7; D gene uncertain. CDR3 DNA sequence: TGTGCCAGCAGCTTAGTCGATCCCTCCTACGAGCAGTACTTC. This translates into CASSLVDPSYEQYF.